The clone carrying this TCR beta chain was seen only a few times. Germline CDR1 SGHVS, CDR2 FQNEAQ. V was trimmed by 1 base and J by 4 bases, leaving 10 bases between them. This CDR3 region has 15 residues. This entry belongs to a study of molecular identifiers for immune sequencing clone quantification. One entry per CDR3 protein results from TCRdb running MiXCR on the PCR reads. Of approximately 630,000 distinct CDR3 sequences in the sample, less than 30% were seen once. The J gene is TRBJ2-2, the V gene TRBV7-8; D not certain. The sequencing input was naive CD8+ T cells from blood, with Jurkat cell RNA spiked in. As to subset: FACS-sorted CD8+CD4-CCR7+CD45RA+ naive T cells. The TCR comes from a human donor in good health. Some libraries in this study had Jurkat cell RNA spiked in. As DNA, the CDR3 is TGTGCCAGCAGCTTAGTGGTTCGGAGCACCGGGGAGCTGTTTTTT. It yields the protein CASSLVVRSTGELFF. The complete variable domain, with remaining parts taken from reference TRBV7-8 and TRBJ2-2, reads GAGVSQSPRYKVAKRGQDVALRCDPISGHVSLFWYQQALGQGPEFLTYFQNEAQLDKSGLPSDRFFAERPEGSVSTLKIQRTQQEDSAVYLCASSLVVRSTGELFFGEGSRLTVL.